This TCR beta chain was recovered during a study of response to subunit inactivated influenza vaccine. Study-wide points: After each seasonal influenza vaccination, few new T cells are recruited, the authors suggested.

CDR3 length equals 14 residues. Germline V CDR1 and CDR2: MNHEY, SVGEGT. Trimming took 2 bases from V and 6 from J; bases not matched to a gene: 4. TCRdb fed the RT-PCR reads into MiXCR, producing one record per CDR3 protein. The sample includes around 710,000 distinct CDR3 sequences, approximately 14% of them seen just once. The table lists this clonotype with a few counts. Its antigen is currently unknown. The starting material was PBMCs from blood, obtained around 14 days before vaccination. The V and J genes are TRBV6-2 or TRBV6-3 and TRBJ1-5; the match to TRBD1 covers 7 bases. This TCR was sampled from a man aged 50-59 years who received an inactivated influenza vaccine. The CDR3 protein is CASSYTGAAQPQHF. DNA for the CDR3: TGTGCCAGCAGTTACACAGGGGCGGCTCAGCCCCAGCATTTT.